This T cell receptor (beta chain) was recorded in a study of T cells after posttransplantation cyclophosphamide. Study findings and constraints: Tissue-infiltrating T cells from skin or gut overlapped little with blood T cells. After PTCy, TRB diversity resembled that of CNI/methotrexate controls. Later post-transplant blood repertoires were often dominated by donor CD8+ memory clones.

The related graft donor's blood sample was taken on the day of bone marrow donation. This clone was counted many times. Its antigen is currently unknown. TCRdb's table, derived via immunoSEQ multiplex PCR, lists solely in-frame clones and lacks some. The repertoire shows under 30,000 clones, none seen only once; the top ten take approximately 3%. The CDR3 length is 15 residues. The germline V gene encodes CDR1 SEHNR and CDR2 FQNEAQ (reference sequence). Trimming left V 4 bases short and J 1 base short, with 10 bases between. The sequence was obtained from a woman in her sixties in good health, CMV-negative, and a related stem cell transplant donor. The specimen was PBMCs. The chain combines TRBV7-9 with TRBJ2-2; D is perhaps TRBD2 (6 bases). CDR3 protein: CASSSSGLNTGELFF. DNA for the CDR3: TGTGCCAGCAGCTCGAGCGGGCTGAACACCGGGGAGCTGTTTTTT.